This TCR beta chain was sequenced during a study of cytomegalovirus exposure and HLA in healthy donors. Study results and limitations: Reports showed the classifier diagnosing cytomegalovirus status with high specificity and sensitivity. The productive fraction for most TCR beta V segments was about 87% or about 30% in an earlier analysis. Investigators reported 150 to 200 TCR beta chains as tied to cytomegalovirus. Analysis performed later found 16,000 or so TCR beta sequences associated with HLA alleles at 0.05 false discovery rate.

The PCR contained 60 Vbeta and 13 Jbeta primers. TCRdb's copy holds only in-frame clones and misses some; the assay was immunoSEQ multiplex PCR. The repertoire holds about 52,000 clones, with 73% as singletons. With regard to this clone: As yet, its antigen is unknown.

V was shortened by 4 bases and J by 2 bases, with 12 bases between the two germline ends. Germline V gene lookup returns CDR1 MNHNY and CDR2 SVGAGI (reference sequence). CDR3 length equals 16 residues. The clonotype was recovered from a young man in good health and CMV-seronegative. The specimen sequenced was PBMCs. V gene TRBV6-6 combines with J gene TRBJ2-6; a weak D match, TRBD2 (6 bases). As DNA, the CDR3 is TGTGCCAGCAGTTGGATCGGGACTCCTGGGGCCAACGTCCTGACTTTC. Its translation is CASSWIGTPGANVLTF.